These T cell receptor beta chains were read from a single sample in a study of identical twins. TCRdb recomputed calls from the 5' RACE reads with MiXCR, one row per CDR3 protein. This table has 400,000 to 500,000 distinct CDR3 sequences, 13% to 15% appearing once. The sample also formed part of further work on yellow fever vaccine responses in identical twins.

The sequencing sample was made of CD4+ T cells sorted from blood. Every receptor here comes from a woman under 30 in good health. Both conserved end residues are part of each CDR3. The D gene is left open where the match is weak. Size is omitted from some rows. Given values are once, few, many or a class for expanded clones.

>few|TRBJ2-1|TRBV14|TRBD2
CASSQIPAGVLYNEQFF
TGTGCCAGCAGTCAAATCCCAGCGGGGGTACTTTACAATGAGCAGTTCTTC
>few|TRBJ1-3|TRBV18|NA
CASSPGGPGNTIYF
TGTGCCAGCTCACCAGGGGGCCCTGGAAACACCATATATTTT
>NA|TRBJ2-1|TRBV4-2|NA
CASSQDERGNEQFF
TGTGCCAGCAGCCAAGATGAGAGAGGCAATGAGCAGTTCTTC
>many|TRBJ2-5|TRBV10-3|NA
CAIRSGGEETQYF
TGTGCCATCAGATCCGGAGGGGAAGAGACCCAGTACTTC
>NA|TRBJ1-1|TRBV12-3/TRBV12-4|TRBD1
CASSPPGDRGRNTEAFF
TGTGCCAGCAGTCCCCCGGGGGACAGGGGAAGGAACACTGAAGCTTTCTTT
>NA|TRBJ2-3|TRBV24-1|TRBD2
CATSPSGRSTDTQYF
TGTGCCACCAGCCCCAGCGGGAGGAGCACAGATACGCAGTATTTT
>few|TRBJ2-7|TRBV4-2|NA
CASSVTLTYEQYF
TGTGCCAGCAGCGTAACTCTTACCTACGAGCAGTACTTC
>few|TRBJ2-3|TRBV20-1|NA
CSASLTIVRLTDTQYF
TGCAGTGCTAGTCTGACCATAGTGCGCCTCACAGATACGCAGTATTTT
>many|TRBJ1-4|TRBV15|NA
CATSPRGATNEKLFF
TGTGCCACCAGCCCCCGGGGAGCAACTAATGAAAAACTGTTTTTT
>once|TRBJ2-1|TRBV19|NA
CASSKIAASSYNEQFF
TGTGCCAGTAGTAAGATCGCCGCTAGCTCCTACAATGAGCAGTTCTTC
>few|TRBJ1-2|TRBV5-1|NA
CASSLEGIGYTF
TGCGCCAGCAGCTTGGAAGGGATTGGCTACACCTTC
>NA|TRBJ1-5|TRBV7-2|NA
CASSPGLPNQPQHF
TGTGCCAGCAGCCCCGGTCTTCCCAATCAGCCCCAGCATTTT
>NA|TRBJ1-5|TRBV5-5|NA
CASSLWGDQPQHF
TGTGCCAGCAGCTTATGGGGTGATCAGCCCCAGCATTTT
>many|TRBJ2-2|TRBV20-1|NA
CSAPRAGNTGELFF
TGCAGTGCTCCGAGGGCTGGGAACACCGGGGAGCTGTTTTTT
>few|TRBJ2-7|TRBV3-1|TRBD2
CASSQAGRAGGEQYF
TGTGCCAGCAGCCAAGCGGGGCGAGCGGGAGGGGAGCAGTACTTC
>NA|TRBJ2-7|TRBV5-1|NA
CASSLARPAGPGSEQYF
TGCGCCAGCAGCTTGGCCAGACCGGCAGGCCCTGGGTCCGAGCAGTACTTC
>NA|TRBJ2-7|TRBV20-1|NA
CSARPWTTKTTEQYF
TGCAGTGCTAGGCCTTGGACAACGAAGACGACAGAGCAGTACTTC
>many|TRBJ2-1|TRBV5-1|NA
CASSLVTYNEQFF
TGCGCCAGCAGCTTGGTTACGTACAATGAGCAGTTCTTC
>NA|TRBJ2-1|TRBV7-2|TRBD1
CASSSDRASYNEQFF
TGTGCCAGCAGCTCCGACAGGGCGTCGTACAATGAGCAGTTCTTC
>NA|TRBJ1-5|TRBV5-1|NA
CASSPLSGEPQHF
TGCGCCAGCAGCCCCCTTTCGGGCGAGCCCCAGCATTTT
>few|TRBJ1-6|TRBV3-1|NA
CASSTTGNSPLHF
TGTGCCAGCAGCACTACAGGGAATTCACCCCTCCACTTT
>many|TRBJ2-7|TRBV12-3/TRBV12-4|NA
CASSLTQQGHRNF
TGTGCCAGCAGTTTGACCCAACAGGGCCACAGAAACTTC
>few|TRBJ2-1|TRBV3-1|TRBD2
CASRASGGGYYNEQFF
TGTGCCAGCAGGGCTAGCGGGGGGGGTTACTACAATGAGCAGTTCTTC
>NA|TRBJ2-3|TRBV2|TRBD2
CASSRAGVSTDTQYF
TGTGCCAGCAGCAGAGCGGGGGTTAGCACAGATACGCAGTATTTT
>NA|TRBJ2-7|TRBV7-2|TRBD2
CASSSLGGMSDEQYF
TGTGCCAGCAGCTCTCTCGGGGGGATGAGTGACGAGCAGTACTTC
>NA|TRBJ1-1|TRBV15|NA
CATSREPDTEAFF
TGTGCCACCAGCCGGGAGCCGGACACTGAAGCTTTCTTT
>few|TRBJ2-5|TRBV5-1|TRBD1
CASSLKGQGSETQYF
TGCGCCAGCAGCTTGAAAGGACAGGGGTCGGAGACCCAGTACTTC
>NA|TRBJ2-7|TRBV18|NA
CASSPVEGSYEQYF
TGTGCCAGCTCACCGGTGGAGGGCTCCTACGAGCAGTACTTC
>few|TRBJ1-5|TRBV12-3/TRBV12-4|TRBD1
CASSGDRVLYSNQPQHF
TGTGCCAGCAGCGGGGACAGGGTCCTATATAGCAATCAGCCCCAGCATTTT
>NA|TRBJ2-3|TRBV30|NA
CAWSGELGSLQYF
TGTGCCTGGAGTGGGGAGCTAGGTTCTCTCCAGTATTTT
>many|TRBJ2-1|TRBV29-1|NA
CSVKDMGYNEQFF
TGCAGCGTTAAGGACATGGGTTACAATGAGCAGTTCTTC
>few|TRBJ2-1|TRBV7-2|TRBD2
CASSLARLAGGPDYNEQFF
TGTGCCAGCAGCTTAGCTCGACTAGCGGGGGGGCCTGACTACAATGAGCAGTTCTTC
>few|TRBJ2-2|TRBV28|TRBD2
CASTPGLAGVSPELFF
TGTGCCAGCACCCCGGGACTAGCGGGGGTCTCTCCGGAGCTGTTTTTT
>many|TRBJ2-2|TRBV2|NA
CASSDTGNTGELFF
TGTGCCAGCAGTGACACAGGGAACACCGGGGAGCTGTTTTTT
>few|TRBJ2-7|TRBV11-1|TRBD1
CASSLGQGITYEQYF
TGTGCCAGCAGCTTAGGACAGGGTATCACCTACGAGCAGTACTTC
>few|TRBJ1-5|TRBV5-1|NA
CASSPGPGNQPQHF
TGCGCCAGCAGCCCAGGTCCCGGCAATCAGCCCCAGCATTTT
>NA|TRBJ2-7|TRBV6-1|TRBD1
CASGQTGVNEQYF
TGTGCCAGCGGCCAGACAGGGGTTAACGAGCAGTACTTC
>NA|TRBJ2-1|TRBV10-3|TRBD1
CAISEGTDPYNEQFF
TGTGCCATCAGCGAAGGGACAGACCCCTACAATGAGCAGTTCTTC
>many|TRBJ2-5|TRBV24-1|NA
CATSDNKVQETQYF
TGTGCCACCAGTGATAATAAGGTACAAGAGACCCAGTACTTC
>many|TRBJ2-7|TRBV12-3/TRBV12-4|TRBD1
CASSTSGTGFYEQYF
TGTGCCAGCAGTACATCCGGGACAGGGTTCTACGAGCAGTACTTC
>many|TRBJ2-1|TRBV29-1|TRBD2
CSAGLAGGNEQFF
TGCAGCGCAGGACTAGCGGGGGGAAATGAGCAGTTCTTC
>NA|TRBJ2-2|TRBV5-1|NA
CASSFQQGLVSGELFF
TGCGCCAGCAGCTTTCAACAGGGTCTGGTGTCCGGGGAGCTGTTTTTT